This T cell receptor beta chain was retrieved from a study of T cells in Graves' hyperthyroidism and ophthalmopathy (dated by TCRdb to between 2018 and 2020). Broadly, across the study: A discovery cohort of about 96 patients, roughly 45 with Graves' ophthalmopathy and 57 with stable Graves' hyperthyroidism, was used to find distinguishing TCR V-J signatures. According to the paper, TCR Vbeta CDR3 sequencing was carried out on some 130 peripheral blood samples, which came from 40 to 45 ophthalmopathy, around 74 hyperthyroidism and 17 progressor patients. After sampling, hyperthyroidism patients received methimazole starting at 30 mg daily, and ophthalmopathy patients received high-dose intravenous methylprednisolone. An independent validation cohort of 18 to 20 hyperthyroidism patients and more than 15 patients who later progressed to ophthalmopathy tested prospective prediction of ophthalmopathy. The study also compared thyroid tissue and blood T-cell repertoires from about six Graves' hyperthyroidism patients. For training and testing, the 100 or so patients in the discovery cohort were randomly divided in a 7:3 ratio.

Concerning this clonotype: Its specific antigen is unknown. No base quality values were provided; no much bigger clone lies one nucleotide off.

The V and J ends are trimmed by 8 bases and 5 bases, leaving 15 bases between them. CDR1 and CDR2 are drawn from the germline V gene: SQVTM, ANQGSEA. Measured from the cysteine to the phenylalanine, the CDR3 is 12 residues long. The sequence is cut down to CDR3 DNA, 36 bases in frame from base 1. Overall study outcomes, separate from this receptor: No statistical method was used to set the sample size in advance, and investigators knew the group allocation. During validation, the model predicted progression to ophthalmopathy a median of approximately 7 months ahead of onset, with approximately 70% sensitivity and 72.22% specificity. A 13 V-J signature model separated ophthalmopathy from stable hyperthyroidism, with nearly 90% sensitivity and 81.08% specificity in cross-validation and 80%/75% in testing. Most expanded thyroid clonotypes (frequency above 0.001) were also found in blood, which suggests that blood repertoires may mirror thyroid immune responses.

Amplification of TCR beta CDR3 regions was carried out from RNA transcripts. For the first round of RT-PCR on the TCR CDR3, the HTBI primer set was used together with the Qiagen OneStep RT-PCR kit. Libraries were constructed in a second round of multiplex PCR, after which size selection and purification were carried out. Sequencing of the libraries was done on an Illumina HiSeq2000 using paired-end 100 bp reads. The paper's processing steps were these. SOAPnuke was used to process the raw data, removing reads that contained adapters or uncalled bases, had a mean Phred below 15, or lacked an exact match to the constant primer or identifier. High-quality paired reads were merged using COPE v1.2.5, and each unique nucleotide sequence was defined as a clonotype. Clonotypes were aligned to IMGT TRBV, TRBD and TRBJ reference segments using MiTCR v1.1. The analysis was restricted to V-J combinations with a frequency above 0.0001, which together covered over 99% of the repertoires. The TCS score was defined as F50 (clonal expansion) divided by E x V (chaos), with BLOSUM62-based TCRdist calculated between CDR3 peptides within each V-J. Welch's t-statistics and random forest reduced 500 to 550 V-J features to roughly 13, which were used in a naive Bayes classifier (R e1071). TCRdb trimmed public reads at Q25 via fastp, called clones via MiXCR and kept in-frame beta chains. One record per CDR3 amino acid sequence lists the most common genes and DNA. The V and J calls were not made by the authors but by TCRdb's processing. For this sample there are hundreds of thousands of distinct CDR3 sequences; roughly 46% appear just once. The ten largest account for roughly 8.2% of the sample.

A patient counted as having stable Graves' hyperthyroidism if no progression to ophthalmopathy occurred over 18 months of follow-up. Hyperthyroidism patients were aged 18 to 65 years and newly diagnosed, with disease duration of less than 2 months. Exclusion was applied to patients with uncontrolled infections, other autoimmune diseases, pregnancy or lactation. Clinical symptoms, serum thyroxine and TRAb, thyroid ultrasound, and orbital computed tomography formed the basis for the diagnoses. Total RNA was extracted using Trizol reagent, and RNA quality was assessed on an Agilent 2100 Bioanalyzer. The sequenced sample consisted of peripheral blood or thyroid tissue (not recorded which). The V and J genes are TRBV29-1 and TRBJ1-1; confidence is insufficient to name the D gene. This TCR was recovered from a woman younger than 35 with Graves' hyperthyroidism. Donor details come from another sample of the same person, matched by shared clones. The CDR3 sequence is CSLEKGGTEAFF. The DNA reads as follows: TGCAGCTTGGAAAAGGGCGGGACTGAAGCTTTCTTT. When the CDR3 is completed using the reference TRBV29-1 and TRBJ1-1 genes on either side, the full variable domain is SAVISQKPSRDICQRGTSLTIQCQVDSQVTMMFWYRQQPGQSLTLIATANQGSEATYESGFVIDKFPISRPNLTFSTLTVSNMSPEDSSIYLCSLEKGGTEAFFGQGTRLTVV.